This passage covers 32 T cell receptor beta chains from one sample sequenced in a study of blood T cell repertoires in COVID-19. Clones were sequenced by immunoSEQ multiplex PCR, and TCRdb holds only the in-frame ones, with some missing. The sample comprises around 79,000 clones, roughly 84% of which are singletons, and approximately 6% rests with the top ten. The material sequenced was peripheral blood. All receptors derive from a woman aged 55 to 70 with acute or convalescent COVID-19.

J is TRBJ2-3 and V is TRBV5-4, with a possible D match to TRBD2 (7 bases). CDR3 length: 16 residues. CDR1 is SGHNT and CDR2 is YYREEE in the germline V gene (reference sequence). Trimming removed 6 bases from V and 0 bases from J, with 17 bases in between. CDR3 loop: CASKSRSGTSTDTQYF. The CDR3 bases are TGTGCCAGCAAATCCCGAAGCGGGACAAGCACAGATACGCAGTATTTT.

This clone occurred once. This sequence joins TRBV19 and TRBJ1-5; 9 positions match TRBD1. The CDR3 runs 16 residues. Looked up from germline, CDR1 is LNHDA and CDR2 is SQIVND (reference sequence). V trimming: 5 bases; J trimming: 3 bases; junction bases outside the gene matches: 8. CDR3 sequence reads: CASSWGQGGDNQPQHF. The CDR3 DNA reads as TGTGCCAGTAGTTGGGGACAGGGAGGGGACAATCAGCCCCAGCATTTT.

This clone was recorded at least ten times. The sample has other DNA sequences that encode this CDR3 too. The rearrangement links TRBV5-5 to TRBJ1-3; 10 bases are a match to TRBD1. Germline V gene data show CDR1 as SGHKS and CDR2 as YYEKEE (reference sequence). V trimming: 4 bases; J trimming: 7 bases; junction bases outside the gene matches: 5. The CDR3 extends over 14 amino acids. The CDR3 sequence: CASSATGGRNTIYF. CDR3 DNA: TGTGCCAGCAGCGCGACAGGGGGCCGTAACACCATATATTTT.

This chain connects TRBV11-2 to TRBJ1-2; possible D gene TRBD1, 6 bases. The CDR3 loop spans 15 amino acids. V lost 0 bases to trimming and J lost 5 bases, with 13 bases between them. Germline V gene lookup returns CDR1 SGHAT and CDR2 FQNNGV. CDR3 DNA sequence: TGTGCCAGCAGCTTAGATCTAGGGGGAGGGTATGGCTACACCTTC. The encoded protein is CASSLDLGGGYGYTF.

J is TRBJ2-1 and V is TRBV24-1; D call uncertain. Per germline, CDR1 KGHDR and CDR2 SFDVKD. This CDR3 region has 16 residues. Trimming shortened V by 1 base and J by 0 bases, and 9 bases separated the two germline ends. CDR3 residues: CATSDLTPSSYNEQFF. CDR3 nucleotide sequence: TGTGCCACCAGTGATTTAACGCCTAGCTCCTACAATGAGCAGTTCTTC.

This clone was counted once. The chain combines TRBV6-5 with TRBJ2-3; 10 bases map to TRBD2. Germline V gene data show CDR1 as MNHEY and CDR2 as SVGAGI. The V gene end was trimmed by 0 bases and the J gene end by 4 bases; junction bases not matched to a gene: 4. This CDR3 is 16 amino acids long. The CDR3 is CASSYSSGGASDTQYF. CDR3 nucleotides: TGTGCCAGCAGTTACTCGAGCGGGGGGGCGTCAGATACGCAGTATTTT.

The chain carries TRBV20-1 and TRBJ1-2; the D is unclear. The CDR3 runs to 15 residues. Germline CDR1 DFQATT, CDR2 SNEGSKA (reference sequence). Trimming removed 3 bases at V and 0 bases at J, with 14 bases between. The CDR3 DNA reads TGCAGTGCTAGTCTAGGCGCTTACTCTAACTATGGCTACACCTTC. This codes for CSASLGAYSNYGYTF.

The rearrangement joins TRBV10-2 to TRBJ2-1, with 10 bases aligning to TRBD2. CDR3 length equals 14 residues. The J segment lost 4 bases and the V segment lost 9 bases, leaving 6 bases of the junction unmatched. CDR1 and CDR2 (germline): WSHSY, SAAADI. CDR3 protein: CASQRTSGYNEQFF. CDR3 sequence (DNA): TGCGCCAGTCAACGGACTAGCGGATACAATGAGCAGTTCTTC.

In this sample, this clone turned up once. J is TRBJ1-2 and V is TRBV7-9, with D maybe TRBD1 (6 bases). The CDR3 length is 15 residues. CDR1 is SEHNR and CDR2 is FQNEAQ in the germline V gene (reference sequence). The V end lost 5 bases, the J end lost 3 bases, and 16 bases lay between the germline ends. CDR3 amino acids: CASSKPGQEYYGYTF. The CDR3 nucleotides read TGTGCCAGCAGCAAACCGGGACAAGAATACTATGGCTACACCTTC. Full variable domain (remainder filled in from reference TRBV7-9 and TRBJ1-2): DTGVSQNPRHKITKRGQNVTFRCDPISEHNRLYWYRQTLGQGPEFLTYFQNEAQLEKSRLLSDRFSAERPKGSFSTLEIQRTEQGDSAMYLCASSKPGQEYYGYTFGSGTRLTVV.

The genes are TRBV10-1 and TRBJ2-7; D is ambiguous. The CDR3 consists of 12 residues. Germline loops: CDR1 WNHNN, CDR2 SYGVQD (reference sequence). Trimming cost V 10 bases and J 7 bases, with 17 bases left between them. CDR3 sequence reads: CATSSGPAEQYF. CDR3 nucleotides: TGCGCCACCTCCAGTGGGCCCGCGGAGCAGTACTTC.

The chain joins TRBV18 to TRBJ1-2; D gene ambiguous. This CDR3 has 15 residues. V lost 0 bases and J 4 bases, leaving 12 bases between the germline ends. Germline CDR1 is KGHSH and CDR2 is LQKENI. The CDR3 region has the DNA TGTGCCAGCTCACCACCGACAAGCGGAGGCTATGGCTACACCTTC. It is translated as CASSPPTSGGYGYTF.

This chain joins TRBV30 and TRBJ1-5; D is undetermined. Germline CDR1 reads GTSNPN; CDR2 reads SVGIG (reference sequence). Trimming removed 2 bases at V and 0 bases at J, with 5 bases between. CDR3 size: 13 residues. CDR3 DNA: TGTGCCTGGAGTTCTTATAGCAATCAGCCCCAGCATTTT. Amino acids: CAWSSYSNQPQHF.

This chain joins TRBV4-1 and TRBJ1-1; 7 bases line up with TRBD1. This CDR3 comprises 16 residues. V shed 0 bases, J shed 10 bases, and the junction held 14 bases outside the gene matches. Germline CDR1 reads MGHRA; CDR2 reads YSYEKL. The CDR3 bases are TGCGCCAGCAGCCAAGAAGTCCACCGACAGGGAGTTTCAGCTTTCTTT. Residues: CASSQEVHRQGVSAFF.

This clone was seen repeatedly, ten times or more. V is TRBV7-3 and J is TRBJ1-6, with D possibly being TRBD1 (5 bases). The CDR3 has 14 residues. Trimming took 2 bases from V and 9 from J, leaving 11 bases between them. Germline V CDR1 and CDR2: SGHTA, FQGTGA. CDR3 loop: CASSLGGNSSPLHF. In DNA form, the CDR3 reads TGTGCCAGCAGCTTAGGGGGGAATAGTTCACCCCTCCACTTT.

The chain couples TRBV2 to TRBJ1-2; D is uncertain. This CDR3 has 14 residues. Germline V gives CDR1 SNHLY, CDR2 FYNNEI. The V gene lost 1 base and the J gene lost 3 bases, with 9 bases spanning the gap. The CDR3 DNA is TGTGCCAGCAGTGAAGGTCGGCGGGACTATGGCTACACCTTC. It is translated as CASSEGRRDYGYTF.

The rearrangement joins TRBV5-1 to TRBJ2-3, with 10 positions matching TRBD2. After removal of 0 bases from V and 0 bases from J, the junction contained 7 bases not matched to a gene. Germline V CDR1 and CDR2: SGHRS, YFSETQ. The length of the CDR3 is 18 residues. For the CDR3, the DNA is TGCGCCAGCAGCTTGGTGGGGGGACTAGCGTCTAGCACAGATACGCAGTATTTT. Its protein is CASSLVGGLASSTDTQYF.

This chain connects TRBV15 to TRBJ2-7; weak D call: TRBD1 (6 bases). V shed 0 bases and J shed 7 bases, with 10 bases lying between them. CDR3 length: 13 amino acids. In germline, CDR1 is LNHNV, CDR2 YYDKDF (reference sequence). CDR3 DNA: TGTGCCACCAGCAGAGAGAGGGGGTTGGAGCAGTACTTC. This codes for CATSRERGLEQYF.

This chain connects TRBV20-1 to TRBJ2-7; 7 bases are a match to TRBD2. This CDR3 is 11 amino acids long. Germline V lookup: CDR1 DFQATT, CDR2 SNEGSKA (reference sequence). The ends lost 6 bases at V and 13 bases at J; junction bases unmatched: 12. CDR3 sequence (DNA): TGCAGTGCCCAAGGGGTGCGGGGGTCTTACTTC. Encoded protein: CSAQGVRGSYF.

V gene TRBV6-5 combines with J gene TRBJ1-3; 7 nucleotides match TRBD1. The CDR3 is 13 residues long. Germline values: CDR1 MNHEY, CDR2 SVGAGI. V was pared by 6 bases and J by 6 bases, with 5 bases of the junction left unmatched. The CDR3 here is CASRVTGTNTIYF. CDR3 bases: TGTGCCAGCAGGGTGACAGGGACAAACACCATATATTTT.

J is TRBJ2-2 and V is TRBV29-1; tentatively, D is TRBD2 (5 bases). In germline, CDR1 is SQVTM, CDR2 ANQGSEA. Trimming removed 5 bases from V and 1 base from J, with 8 bases in between. The CDR3 runs 13 residues. The CDR3 DNA reads TGCAGCGTTCCCGGGGAGAACACCGGGGAGCTGTTTTTT. Translated: CSVPGENTGELFF.

The chain carries TRBV7-9 and TRBJ2-1; 8 bases map to TRBD1. The CDR3 is 12 residues long. V dropped 7 bases and J dropped 6; count of bases not matched to a gene: 2. The germline V gene encodes CDR1 SEHNR and CDR2 FQNEAQ (reference sequence). The CDR3 region has the DNA TGTGCCAGCAACGGACAGGGCAATGAGCAGTTCTTC. Translated, it gives CASNGQGNEQFF. Complete variable domain (other parts from reference TRBV7-9 and TRBJ2-1): DTGVSQNPRHKITKRGQNVTFRCDPISEHNRLYWYRQTLGQGPEFLTYFQNEAQLEKSRLLSDRFSAERPKGSFSTLEIQRTEQGDSAMYLCASNGQGNEQFFGPGTRLTVL.

J is TRBJ1-2 and V is TRBV10-3; D remains unclear. V gave up 8 bases and J gave up 4 bases, with 14 bases separating them. This CDR3 contains 13 residues. Germline lookup yields CDR1 ENHRY and CDR2 SYGVKD. The CDR3 is CAIRREELYGYTF. CDR3 coding DNA: TGTGCCATCCGGAGGGAGGAACTCTATGGCTACACCTTC.

The rearrangement uses TRBV7-6 and TRBJ1-6; D gene unclear. This CDR3 has 15 amino acids. The germline V gene encodes CDR1 SGHVS and CDR2 FNYEAQ. The V end lost 2 bases, the J end lost 8 bases, and 13 bases lay between the germline ends. The CDR3 loop reads CASSLMYGEDSPLHF. For the CDR3, the DNA is TGTGCCAGCAGCTTAATGTACGGGGAAGATTCACCCCTCCACTTT.

This chain joins TRBV5-1 and TRBJ1-1; 9 nucleotides line up with TRBD1. The germline V gene encodes CDR1 SGHRS and CDR2 YFSETQ. The length of the CDR3 is 16 residues. Trimming took 4 bases from V and 0 from J; bases not matched to a gene: 7. The CDR3: CASSPGDRGMNTEAFF. The CDR3 nucleotides read TGCGCCAGCAGCCCGGGCGACAGGGGGATGAACACTGAAGCTTTCTTT.

The CDR3 spells CASSHGVITEAFF. CDR3 coding DNA: TGTGCCAGCAGTCACGGGGTGATCACTGAAGCTTTCTTT. The V and J genes are TRBV12-3 or TRBV12-4 and TRBJ1-1; D remains unclear. V dropped 5 bases and J dropped 4 bases, with 11 bases sitting between them. The CDR3 has 13 residues.

V usage is TRBV6-6 and J usage is TRBJ2-6; 12 nucleotides line up with TRBD2. The V segment lost 5 bases and the J segment 0 bases; nucleotides outside the gene matches: 8. The germline CDR1 and CDR2 sequences are MNHNY and SVGAGI (reference sequence). The CDR3 loop spans 19 amino acids. The CDR3 spells CASSRRGLAGSSGANVLTF. The CDR3 nucleotides are TGTGCCAGCAGTCGACGCGGACTAGCGGGGAGCTCTGGGGCCAACGTCCTGACTTTC.

The chain uses TRBV21-1 and TRBJ2-7; TRBD1, the table's D call, lacks a check against the DNA. TRBV21-1 is classified as a pseudogene. This CDR3 is built from 15 residues. The CDR3 DNA is TGTGCCAGCAGCAAAGGAGAAGACATTCCACCCGAGCAGTACTTC. Protein: CASSKGEDIPPEQYF.

The V gene is TRBV6-5, the J gene TRBJ2-1; 8 positions agree with TRBD1. This CDR3 has 14 amino acids. V lost 6 bases, J lost 8 bases, and 9 bases stayed unmatched. Germline V gene lookup returns CDR1 MNHEY and CDR2 SVGAGI. CDR3 protein: CASSQGAPGDEQFF. CDR3 DNA sequence: TGTGCCAGCAGCCAGGGGGCCCCAGGTGATGAGCAGTTCTTC.

The gene calls are TRBV11-2 and TRBJ2-5; 10 bases map to TRBD1. CDR3 length equals 15 residues. V lost 1 base, J lost 5 bases, and 4 bases stayed unmatched. CDR1 and CDR2 (germline): SGHAT, FQNNGV. CDR3 bases: TGTGCCAGCAGCTTAGCTGACAGGGGGCACGAGACCCAGTACTTC. Its translation: CASSLADRGHETQYF.

The rearrangement links TRBV6-6 to TRBJ2-5; a possible D gene is TRBD2 (7 bases). Germline assignment: CDR1 MNHNY and CDR2 SVGAGI (reference sequence). The length of the CDR3 is 13 residues. V dropped 5 bases and J dropped 4 bases, with 11 bases sitting between them. CDR3 sequence reads: CASSQGRGETQYF. DNA of the CDR3: TGTGCCAGCAGTCAGGGGAGGGGAGAGACCCAGTACTTC.

The V and J genes are TRBV5-6 and TRBJ1-5; 10 bases fit TRBD1. The ends lost 5 bases at V and 6 bases at J; junction bases unmatched: 5. CDR3 size: 14 residues. Per the germline V gene, CDR1 is SGHDT and CDR2 is YYEEEE. As DNA, the CDR3 is TGTGCCAGCAGGCGACAGGGGGCAAGTCAGCCCCAGCATTTT. It translates to CASRRQGASQPQHF.

The chain links TRBV3-1 (or the pseudogene TRBV3-2) to TRBJ1-2, with TRBD1 identical over 7 bases. Germline CDR1 reads LGHDT; CDR2 reads YNNKEL (reference sequence). CDR3 size: 15 residues. The junction had 7 bases not matched to a gene; V was cut back by 4 bases and J by 2 bases. In DNA form, the CDR3 reads TGTGCCAGCAGCCTGAGACAGGGCTGGAACTATGGCTACACCTTC. This translates into CASSLRQGWNYGYTF.